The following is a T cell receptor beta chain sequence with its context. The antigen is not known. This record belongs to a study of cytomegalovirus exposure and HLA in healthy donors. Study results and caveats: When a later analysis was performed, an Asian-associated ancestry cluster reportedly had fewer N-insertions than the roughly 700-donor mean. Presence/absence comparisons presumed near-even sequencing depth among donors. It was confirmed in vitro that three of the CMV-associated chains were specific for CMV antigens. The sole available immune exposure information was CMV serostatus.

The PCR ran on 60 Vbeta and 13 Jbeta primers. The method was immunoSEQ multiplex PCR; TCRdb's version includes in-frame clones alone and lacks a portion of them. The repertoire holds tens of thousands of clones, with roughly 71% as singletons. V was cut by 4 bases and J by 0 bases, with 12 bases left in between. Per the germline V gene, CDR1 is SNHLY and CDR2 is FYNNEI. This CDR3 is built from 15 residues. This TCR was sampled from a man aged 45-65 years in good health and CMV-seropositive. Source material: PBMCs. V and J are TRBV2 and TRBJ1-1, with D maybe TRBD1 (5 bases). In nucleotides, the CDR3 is TGTGCCAGCAGTGCGACAGAACTTTTGAACACTGAAGCTTTCTTT. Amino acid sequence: CASSATELLNTEAFF.